One and the same sample provided the 27 T cell receptor beta chains below, sequenced in a study of blood T cell repertoires in COVID-19. Method: immunoSEQ multiplex PCR; TCRdb's copy keeps in-frame clones and lacks some. Of around 200,000 clones in the sample, 86% were seen once. The material sequenced was PBMCs or T cells enriched from blood (not recorded which). These receptor sequences come from a woman aged 40 to 50 with acute COVID-19.

This chain connects TRBV6-5 to TRBJ2-5, with D possibly TRBD2 on 6 matching bases. The V and J ends lost 0 bases and 7 bases respectively, with 6 bases between them. CDR3 length: 12 residues. CDR1 is MNHEY, CDR2 SVGAGI, per germline. The CDR3, as DNA: TGTGCCAGCAGTTACTCGCGGGGGACCCAGTACTTC. Protein sequence: CASSYSRGTQYF.

The J gene is TRBJ1-1, the V gene TRBV7-9; maybe TRBD1 (6 bases). There are 16 residues in the CDR3. V was trimmed by 5 bases and J by 3 bases, leaving 19 bases between them. CDR1 and CDR2 from the germline V gene are SEHNR and FQNEAQ (reference sequence). The CDR3 DNA reads as TGTGCCAGCAGCCCCCTTGGGGGCGCTTCGGACACTGAAGCTTTCTTT. Amino acid sequence: CASSPLGGASDTEAFF.

The CDR3 nucleotides are TGTGCCAGCAGCAAGGGGACAGGGGGCGATGAAAAACTGTTTTTT. Amino acid sequence: CASSKGTGGDEKLFF. The gene calls are TRBV9 and TRBJ1-4; 12 positions agree with TRBD1. Unmatched junction bases numbered 4, after V lost 4 bases and J lost 6 bases. Germline lookup yields CDR1 SGDLS and CDR2 YYNGEE. This CDR3 is 15 amino acids long.

The V and J genes are TRBV11-3 and TRBJ2-3; 9 nucleotides align to TRBD2. Germline CDR1 SGHNT, CDR2 YENEEA. The ends lost 0 bases at V and 1 base at J; junction bases unmatched: 11. The CDR3 runs to 19 residues. The CDR3 region is CASSLDGTSWRAGTDTQYF. The DNA for the CDR3 is TGTGCCAGCAGCTTAGATGGGACTAGCTGGAGGGCGGGCACAGATACGCAGTATTTT.

The chain joins TRBV7-9 to TRBJ1-2; the D gene is possibly TRBD1 (5 bases). V lost 0 bases and J 4 bases, leaving 9 bases between the germline ends. Germline assignment: CDR1 SEHNR and CDR2 FQNEAQ (reference sequence). The CDR3 loop spans 14 amino acids. DNA for the CDR3: TGTGCCAGCAGCTTAGCAGGGGTCGCCTATGGCTACACCTTC. This translates into CASSLAGVAYGYTF.

The chain couples TRBV6-5 to TRBJ1-1, with 8 bases matching TRBD1. V shed 8 bases and J 5 bases; nucleotides not matched to a gene: 4. The CDR3 contains 12 residues. Germline V gene data show CDR1 as MNHEY and CDR2 as SVGAGI. CDR3 residues: CASGQGRTEAFF. The CDR3 DNA reads TGTGCCAGCGGACAGGGTCGAACTGAAGCTTTCTTT.

The chain has TRBV12-3 or TRBV12-4 and TRBJ1-4; 7 bases are a match to TRBD1. The CDR3 spans 13 residues. The trim removed 4 bases at V and 8 bases at J, leaving 4 bases unmatched. The CDR3: CASSSSRGEKLFF. The CDR3 bases are TGTGCCAGCAGTTCCAGCAGGGGGGAAAAACTGTTTTTT.

This chain joins TRBV7-9 and TRBJ2-2, with 7 bases that match TRBD1. V lost 2 bases, J lost 6 bases, and 12 bases stayed unmatched. Germline V CDR1 and CDR2: SEHNR, FQNEAQ (reference sequence). The CDR3 runs to 17 residues. CDR3 loop: CASSLNLRQGLSGELFF. In DNA, the CDR3 is TGTGCCAGCAGCTTAAACCTCAGACAGGGATTATCCGGGGAGCTGTTTTTT.

The chain combines TRBV19 with TRBJ1-5; 7 bases are a match to TRBD1. CDR1 is LNHDA, CDR2 SQIVND, per germline (reference sequence). CDR3 length equals 14 residues. With V trimmed by 1 base and J by 7 bases, 4 bases remained unmatched. CDR3 region: CASSIVTGEQPQHF. The CDR3 DNA reads as TGTGCCAGTAGTATAGTCACAGGGGAACAGCCCCAGCATTTT. Filled out from reference TRBV19 and TRBJ1-5, the complete variable domain reads DGGITQSPKYLFRKEGQNVTLSCEQNLNHDAMYWYRQDPGQGLRLIYYSQIVNDFQKGDIAEGYSVSREKKESFPLTVTSAQKNPTAFYLCASSIVTGEQPQHFGDGTRLSIL.

The chain carries TRBV7-3 and TRBJ1-1; the match to TRBD1 covers 10 bases. CDR3 length: 16 residues. Germline-derived CDR1 and CDR2 are SGHTA and FQGTGA. Trimming at V came to 4 bases and at J to 4 bases, leaving 9 bases not matched to a gene. The CDR3 region is CASSSEPGTGVTEAFF. CDR3 nucleotide sequence: TGTGCCAGCAGCTCAGAACCCGGGACAGGGGTCACTGAAGCTTTCTTT.

In this sample, this clone turned up once. This sequence joins TRBV27 and TRBJ2-7; D is ambiguous. Germline V gives CDR1 MNHEY, CDR2 SMNVEV (reference sequence). The germline V and J ends were trimmed by 2 bases and 0 bases, with 14 bases remaining between them. The CDR3 totals 16 residues. CDR3 sequence reads: CASSLSLAEYSYEQYF. Written as DNA, the CDR3 is TGTGCCAGCAGTTTAAGCTTGGCGGAATACTCCTACGAGCAGTACTTC.

The V and J genes are TRBV9 and TRBJ1-6, with a possible D match to TRBD1 (5 bases). The CDR3 extends over 16 amino acids. V was trimmed by 0 bases and J by 6 bases, leaving 13 bases between them. Germline CDR1 reads SGDLS; CDR2 reads YYNGEE. In DNA, the CDR3 is TGTGCCAGCAGCGTAGATCGGCAGGGTCCTAATTCACCCCTCCACTTT. It encodes CASSVDRQGPNSPLHF.

The chain uses TRBV7-6 and TRBJ1-5, with 7 bases fitting TRBD1. CDR3 length: 15 residues. J lost 2 bases, V lost 5 bases, and 6 bases had no gene match. Germline V gene lookup returns CDR1 SGHVS and CDR2 FNYEAQ. The CDR3 DNA reads TGTGCCAGCAGCACAACAGGGGAGGGCAATCAGCCCCAGCATTTT. Protein sequence: CASSTTGEGNQPQHF.

The chain employs TRBV27 and TRBJ1-6; 11 nucleotides match TRBD1. The germline gives CDR1 MNHEY, CDR2 SMNVEV (reference sequence). Unmatched junction bases numbered 5, after V lost 3 bases and J lost 10 bases. This CDR3 contains 15 residues. The CDR3 DNA reads TGTGCCAGCAGTTTTTCGGGACAGGGGGGATCACCCCTCCACTTT. This sequence encodes CASSFSGQGGSPLHF.

The chain joins TRBV7-2 to TRBJ1-2, with D unresolved. Deletions cut 1 base from V and 7 bases from J, with 10 bases between. CDR1 is SGHTA, CDR2 FQGNSA, per germline. There are 13 residues in the CDR3. The CDR3 loop is CASSLDGPVGYTF. For the CDR3, the DNA is TGTGCCAGCAGCTTAGATGGGCCCGTTGGCTACACCTTC.

The chain has TRBV11-1 and TRBJ2-1; no firm D call. Germline V gene data show CDR1 as SGHAT and CDR2 as FQDESV (reference sequence). V shed 5 bases and J shed 0 bases, with 11 bases lying between them. This CDR3 is built from 15 residues. The CDR3 nucleotides are TGTGCCAGCAGCCATGGCTGGAGCTCCTACAATGAGCAGTTCTTC. Its protein is CASSHGWSSYNEQFF.

J is TRBJ1-6 and V is TRBV10-3; D gene uncertain. This CDR3 has 13 residues. V lost 3 bases to trimming and J lost 7 bases, with 7 bases between them. Germline CDR1 reads ENHRY; CDR2 reads SYGVKD. The CDR3: CAISERENSPLHF. DNA for the CDR3: TGTGCCATCAGTGAAAGGGAGAATTCACCCCTCCACTTT.

Only a few counts were recorded for this clone. The chain employs TRBV7-8 and TRBJ1-1; a possible D gene is TRBD1 (5 bases). The length of the CDR3 is 13 residues. The germline V gene has CDR1 SGHVS and CDR2 FQNEAQ. V shed 2 bases and J shed 6 bases, with 10 bases lying between them. CDR3 sequence: CASSLRGRAEAFF. CDR3 nucleotides: TGTGCCAGCAGCTTACGGGGGAGGGCTGAAGCTTTCTTT.

The chain employs TRBV20-1 and TRBJ1-4; no definite D call. Germline V CDR1 and CDR2: DFQATT, SNEGSKA (reference sequence). The CDR3 is made up of 15 amino acids. The germline V and J ends were trimmed by 5 bases and 4 bases, with 17 bases remaining between them. The CDR3 region is CSAGGRQVDNEKLFF. The CDR3 DNA reads TGCAGTGCTGGTGGGAGGCAGGTAGATAATGAAAAACTGTTTTTT.

This clone was recorded only once. This chain joins TRBV5-5 and TRBJ2-5, with D possibly being TRBD2 (6 bases). Per germline, CDR1 SGHKS and CDR2 YYEKEE (reference sequence). Trimming left V 3 bases short and J 0 bases short, with 12 bases between. This CDR3 is 15 amino acids long. Here the CDR3 DNA reads TGTGCCAGCAGCTCTTTAGCGGCGTACCAAGAGACCCAGTACTTC. Amino acid sequence: CASSSLAAYQETQYF.

This chain links TRBV4-1 with TRBJ2-3, with TRBD2 matching over 14 bases. The CDR3 has 21 residues. The V gene's germline CDR1 is MGHRA and CDR2 YSYEKL. V was clipped by 3 bases and J by 6 bases; unmatched bases: 20. CDR3 sequence reads: CASSHPQEGTSGGLVRDTQYF. The CDR3 DNA follows: TGCGCCAGCAGCCATCCCCAAGAGGGGACTAGCGGGGGCCTAGTACGTGATACGCAGTATTTT.

The chain carries TRBV5-4 and TRBJ1-5; 7 nucleotides align to TRBD1. The CDR3 covers 15 residues. Trimming took 0 bases from V and 3 from J; bases not matched to a gene: 3. Germline-derived CDR1 and CDR2 are SGHNT and YYREEE (reference sequence). CDR3 nucleotides: TGTGCCAGCAGCTTGGGACAGGGTCCCAATCAGCCCCAGCATTTT. It translates to CASSLGQGPNQPQHF.

This clone showed up just once. The chain combines TRBV30 with TRBJ2-4, with 12 bases identical to TRBD1. The CDR3 is made up of 14 amino acids. Germline loops: CDR1 GTSNPN, CDR2 SVGIG (reference sequence). J lost 6 bases, V lost 3 bases, and 3 bases had no gene match. CDR3 amino acids: CAWRGQGAVNIQYF. CDR3 in DNA: TGTGCCTGGAGGGGACAGGGGGCGGTAAACATTCAGTACTTC. Variable domain in full (rest from reference TRBV30 and TRBJ2-4): SQTIHQWPATLVQPVGSPLSLECTVEGTSNPNLYWYRQAAGRGLQLLFYSVGIGQISSEVPQNLSASRPQDRQFILSSKKLLLSDSGFYLCAWRGQGAVNIQYFGAGTRLSVL.

J is TRBJ2-5 and V is TRBV11-3, with a tentative D call TRBD2 (5 bases). In germline, CDR1 is SGHNT, CDR2 YENEEA. V lost 1 base and J 5 bases, leaving 11 bases between the germline ends. CDR3 length: 14 residues. For the CDR3, the DNA is TGTGCCAGCAGCTTAGGAGGGTATTCGGAGACCCAGTACTTC. Its translation is CASSLGGYSETQYF.

The chain links TRBV6-5 to TRBJ1-1; possible D gene TRBD1, 6 bases. The CDR3 is 14 amino acids. Per germline, CDR1 MNHEY and CDR2 SVGAGI. The V end lost 10 bases, the J end lost 6 bases, and 21 bases lay between the germline ends. DNA of the CDR3: TGTGCCACCTCAAATTACAGGGCTGGCGCTGAAGCTTTCTTT. Its translation: CATSNYRAGAEAFF.

This clone was counted a few times. The chain carries TRBV20-1 and TRBJ2-4; a weak D match, TRBD1 (6 bases). The CDR3 consists of 14 residues. Germline V gene lookup returns CDR1 DFQATT and CDR2 SNEGSKA (reference sequence). Trimming took 3 bases from V and 10 from J, leaving 19 bases between them. CDR3 bases: TGCAGTGCTAGTCGGAAACAGGGAAGTGGGATTCAGTACTTC. It is translated as CSASRKQGSGIQYF.

This clone was seen once. V usage is TRBV7-8 and J usage is TRBJ2-7; possibly TRBD1 for D (6 bases). Germline loops: CDR1 SGHVS, CDR2 FQNEAQ. The ends were cut back, 3 bases at V and 1 base at J, with 10 bases in the middle. The CDR3 extends over 14 amino acids. CDR3 in DNA: TGTGCCAGCAGCTTGGGGACAAATTCCTACGAGCAGTACGTC. It yields the protein CASSLGTNSYEQYV.